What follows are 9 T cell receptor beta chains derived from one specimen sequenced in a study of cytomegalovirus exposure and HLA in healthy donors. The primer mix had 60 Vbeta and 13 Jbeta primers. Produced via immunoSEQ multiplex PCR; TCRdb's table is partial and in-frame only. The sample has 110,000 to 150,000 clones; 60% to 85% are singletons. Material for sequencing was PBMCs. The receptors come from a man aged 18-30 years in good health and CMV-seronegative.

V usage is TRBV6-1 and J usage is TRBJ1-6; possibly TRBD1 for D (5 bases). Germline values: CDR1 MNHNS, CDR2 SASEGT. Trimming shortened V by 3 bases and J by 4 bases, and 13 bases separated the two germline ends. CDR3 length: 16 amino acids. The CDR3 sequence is CASSDIRGLYNSPLHF. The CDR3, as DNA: TGTGCCAGCAGTGATATTAGGGGACTTTATAATTCACCCCTCCACTTT.

The CDR3: CASSGPGAVRKANVLTF. The CDR3 DNA reads TGTGCCAGCAGCGGACCAGGGGCTGTCAGAAAGGCCAACGTCCTGACTTTC. The rearrangement uses TRBV9 and TRBJ2-6; D is possibly TRBD1 (6 bases). This CDR3 contains 17 residues. V was trimmed by 3 bases and J by 6 bases, leaving 19 bases between them. Germline CDR1 is SGDLS and CDR2 is YYNGEE. The full variable domain, rest sourced from reference TRBV9 and TRBJ2-6, is DSGVTQTPKHLITATGQRVTLRCSPRSGDLSVYWYQQSLDQGLQFLIQYYNGEERAKGNILERFSAQQFPDLHSELNLSSLELGDSALYFCASSGPGAVRKANVLTFGAGSRLTVL.

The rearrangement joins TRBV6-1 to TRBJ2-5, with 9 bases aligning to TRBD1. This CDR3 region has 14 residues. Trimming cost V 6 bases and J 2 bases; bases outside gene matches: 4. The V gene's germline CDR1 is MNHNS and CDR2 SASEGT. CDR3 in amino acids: CASSLTGGQETQYF. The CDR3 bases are TGTGCCAGCAGCCTGACAGGGGGGCAAGAGACCCAGTACTTC.

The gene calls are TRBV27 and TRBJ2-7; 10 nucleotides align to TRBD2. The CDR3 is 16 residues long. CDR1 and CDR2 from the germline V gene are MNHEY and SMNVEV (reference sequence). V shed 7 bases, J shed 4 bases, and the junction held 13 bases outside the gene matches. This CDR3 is CASKKWPGTSVYEQYF. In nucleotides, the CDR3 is TGTGCCAGCAAGAAGTGGCCCGGGACTAGCGTATACGAGCAGTACTTC.

CDR3 DNA: TGTGCCAGCAGTGAAGAGAATACTCTGAACACTGAAGCTTTCTTT. This encodes CASSEENTLNTEAFF. The chain recombines TRBV6-1 with TRBJ1-1; unclear D gene. V dropped 1 base and J dropped 0 bases, with 9 bases sitting between them. Per the germline V gene, CDR1 is MNHNS and CDR2 is SASEGT. This CDR3 contains 15 residues.

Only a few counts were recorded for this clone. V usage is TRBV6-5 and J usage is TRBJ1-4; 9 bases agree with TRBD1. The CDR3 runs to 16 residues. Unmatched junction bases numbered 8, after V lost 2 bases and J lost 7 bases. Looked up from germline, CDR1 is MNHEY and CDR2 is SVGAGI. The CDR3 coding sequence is TGTGCCAGCAGTTACCGGGACAGGGCGGAAGGTGAAAAACTGTTTTTT. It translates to CASSYRDRAEGEKLFF.

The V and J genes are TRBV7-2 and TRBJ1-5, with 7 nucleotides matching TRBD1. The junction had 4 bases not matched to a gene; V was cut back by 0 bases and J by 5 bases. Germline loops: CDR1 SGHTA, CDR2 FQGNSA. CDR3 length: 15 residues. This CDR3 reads CASSLAGQGDQPQHF. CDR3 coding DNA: TGTGCCAGCAGCTTAGCAGGCCAGGGGGATCAGCCCCAGCATTTT.

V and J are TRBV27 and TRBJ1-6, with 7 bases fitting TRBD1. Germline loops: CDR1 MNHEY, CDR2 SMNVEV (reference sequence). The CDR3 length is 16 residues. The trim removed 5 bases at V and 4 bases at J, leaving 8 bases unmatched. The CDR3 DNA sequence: TGTGCCAGCAGTAGTCCGACAGGGAGTTATAATTCACCCCTCCACTTT. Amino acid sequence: CASSSPTGSYNSPLHF.

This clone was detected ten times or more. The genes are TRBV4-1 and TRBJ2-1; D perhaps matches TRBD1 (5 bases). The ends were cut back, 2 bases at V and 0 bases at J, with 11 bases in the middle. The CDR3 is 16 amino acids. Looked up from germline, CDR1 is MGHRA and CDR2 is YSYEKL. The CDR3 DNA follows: TGCGCCAGCAGCCAATTGGACATCCTCTCCTACAATGAGCAGTTCTTC. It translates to CASSQLDILSYNEQFF.